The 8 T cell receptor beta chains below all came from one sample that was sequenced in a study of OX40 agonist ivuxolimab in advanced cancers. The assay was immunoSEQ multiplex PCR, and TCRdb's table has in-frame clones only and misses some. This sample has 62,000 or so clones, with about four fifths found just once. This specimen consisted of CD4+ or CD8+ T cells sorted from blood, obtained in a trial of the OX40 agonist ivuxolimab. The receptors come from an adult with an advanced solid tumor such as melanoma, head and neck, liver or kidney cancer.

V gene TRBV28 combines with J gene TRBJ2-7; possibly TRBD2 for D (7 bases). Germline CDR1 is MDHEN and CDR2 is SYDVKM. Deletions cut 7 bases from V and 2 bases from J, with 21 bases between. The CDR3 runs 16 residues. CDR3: CASTAPLAGAAYEQYF. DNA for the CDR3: TGTGCCAGCACGGCTCCCCTGGCGGGGGCCGCCTACGAGCAGTACTTC.

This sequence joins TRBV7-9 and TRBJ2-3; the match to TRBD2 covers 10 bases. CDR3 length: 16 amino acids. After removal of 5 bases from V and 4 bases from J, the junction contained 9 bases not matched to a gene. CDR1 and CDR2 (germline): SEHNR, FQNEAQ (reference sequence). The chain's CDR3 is CASSRASGGAADTQYF. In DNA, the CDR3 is TGTGCCAGCAGCCGCGCAAGCGGGGGGGCTGCAGATACGCAGTATTTT.

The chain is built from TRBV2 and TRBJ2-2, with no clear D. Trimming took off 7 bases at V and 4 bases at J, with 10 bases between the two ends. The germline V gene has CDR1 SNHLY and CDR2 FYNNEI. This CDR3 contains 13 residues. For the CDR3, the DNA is TGTGCCAGCACCATTACAGCCACCGGGGAGCTGTTTTTT. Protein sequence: CASTITATGELFF.

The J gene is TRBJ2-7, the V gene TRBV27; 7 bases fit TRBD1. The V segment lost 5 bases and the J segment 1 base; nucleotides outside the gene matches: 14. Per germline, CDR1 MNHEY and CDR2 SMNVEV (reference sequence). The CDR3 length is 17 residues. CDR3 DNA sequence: TGTGCCAGCAGTCCTTACCCCGGGACAGCTGGGTCCTACGAGCAGTACTTC. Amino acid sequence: CASSPYPGTAGSYEQYF.

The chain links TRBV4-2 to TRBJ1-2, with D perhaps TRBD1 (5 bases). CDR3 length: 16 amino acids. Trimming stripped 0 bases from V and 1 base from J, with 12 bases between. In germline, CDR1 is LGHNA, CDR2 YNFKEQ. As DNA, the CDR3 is TGTGCCAGCAGCCAAGAGAGGGGAGAGGGTAACTATGGCTACACCTTC. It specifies CASSQERGEGNYGYTF.

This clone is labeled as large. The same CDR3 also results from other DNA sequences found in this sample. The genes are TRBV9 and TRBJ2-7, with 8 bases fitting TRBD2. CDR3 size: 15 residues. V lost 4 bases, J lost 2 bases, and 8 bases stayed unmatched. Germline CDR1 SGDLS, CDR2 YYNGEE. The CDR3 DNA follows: TGTGCCAGCAGCCCTCTAGCGGGTCCGACCTACGAGCAGTACTTC. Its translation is CASSPLAGPTYEQYF.

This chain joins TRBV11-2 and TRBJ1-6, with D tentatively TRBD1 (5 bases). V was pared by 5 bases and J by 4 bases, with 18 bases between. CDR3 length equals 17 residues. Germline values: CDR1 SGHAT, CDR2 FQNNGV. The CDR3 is CASSPTGGWGYNSPLHF. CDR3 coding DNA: TGTGCCAGCAGCCCGACCGGGGGGTGGGGATATAATTCACCCCTCCACTTT.

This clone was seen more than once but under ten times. The CDR3 region is CASSSTGTVQNYGYTF. The CDR3 DNA reads TGTGCCAGCAGCTCTACCGGGACAGTACAAAACTATGGCTACACCTTC. This rearrangement joins TRBV5-4 to TRBJ1-2; 7 bases match TRBD1. Germline values: CDR1 SGHNT, CDR2 YYREEE (reference sequence). Trimming took 3 bases from V and 2 from J; bases not matched to a gene: 10. The length of the CDR3 is 16 residues.